Listed below are T cell receptor beta chains from one sample, sequenced in a study of blood T cell repertoires in COVID-19. Sequenced by immunoSEQ multiplex PCR; TCRdb stores in-frame clones only, minus some. Among some 50,000 clones listed, over 75% were seen once. The sample consisted of peripheral blood. The receptors originated from a middle-aged man with active COVID-19. CDR3s include the opening cysteine and the closing phenylalanine or tryptophan. The D gene is left open where the match is weak. A row's size may be missing; if present it is once, few, many or a size class.

length	D	size	J	V	CDR3	DNA
17	TRBD2	-	TRBJ2-5	TRBV7-3	CASSTQGTSGSRETQYF	TGTGCCAGCAGCACCCAAGGGACTAGCGGGAGTAGAGAGACCCAGTACTTC
15	-	-	TRBJ1-4	TRBV24-1	CATSGGGGEREKLFF	TGTGCCACCAGTGGAGGCGGAGGGGAAAGAGAAAAACTGTTTTTT
14	-	-	TRBJ2-1	TRBV9	CASSTGTINNEQFF	TGTGCCAGCAGCACCGGGACAATTAACAATGAGCAGTTCTTC
13	TRBD1	-	TRBJ2-7	TRBV5-5	CASNLGGPYEQYF	TGTGCCAGCAACCTAGGGGGCCCCTACGAGCAGTACTTC
14	-	-	TRBJ1-1	TRBV19	CASARKGSSNEAFF	TGTGCCAGCGCCAGAAAAGGGTCTAGCAATGAAGCTTTCTTT
11	-	-	TRBJ1-2	TRBV20-1	CSARVQGGYTF	TGCAGTGCTAGAGTGCAGGGAGGCTACACCTTC
13	-	once	TRBJ2-2	TRBV24-1	CATGSPNTGELFF	TGTGCCACCGGGAGTCCGAACACCGGGGAGCTGTTTTTT
16	-	-	TRBJ1-3	TRBV9	CASSGEPQGLSDTIYF	TGTGCCAGCAGCGGTGAACCCCAGGGTTTATCGGACACCATATATTTT
14	-	-	TRBJ2-3	TRBV18	CASSRRPSTDTQYF	TGTGCCAGCTCAAGGAGGCCTTCAACAGATACGCAGTATTTT
14	-	-	TRBJ2-3	TRBV7-2	CASSTYPSTDTQYF	TGTGCCAGCAGCACCTACCCCAGCACAGATACGCAGTATTTT
14	-	-	TRBJ2-7	TRBV30	CACSGQLGSYEQYF	TGTGCCTGCTCCGGACAGCTAGGCTCCTACGAGCAGTACTTC
10	-	once	TRBJ2-7	TRBV25-1	CASRDYEQYF	TGTGCCAGTCGGGACTACGAGCAGTACTTC
14	-	-	TRBJ1-5	TRBV2	CASSEGTALQPQHF	TGTGCCAGCAGTGAAGGGACAGCCCTTCAGCCCCAGCATTTT
15	-	-	TRBJ1-3	TRBV19	CASRITGNSGNTIYF	TGTGCCAGTAGAATAACAGGGAACTCTGGAAACACCATATATTTT
16	TRBD1	-	TRBJ2-1	TRBV4-3	CASSPAGDRGYNEQFF	TGCGCCAGCAGCCCCGCCGGGGACAGGGGCTACAATGAGCAGTTCTTC
12	-	-	TRBJ2-4	TRBV15	CATSRDRNIQYF	TGTGCCACCAGCAGAGACCGAAACATTCAGTACTTC
17	TRBD1	-	TRBJ1-2	TRBV9	CASSARTGGKGNYGYTF	TGTGCCAGCAGCGCGAGGACAGGGGGTAAGGGTAACTATGGCTACACCTTC
12	-	-	TRBJ2-7	TRBV27	CASSPSSYEQYF	TGTGCCAGCAGTCCTAGCTCCTACGAGCAGTACTTC
15	TRBD2	-	TRBJ2-1	TRBV7-7	CASSPGTSGSREQFF	TGTGCCAGCAGCCCAGGGACTAGCGGGAGTCGTGAGCAGTTCTTC
13	TRBD1	-	TRBJ1-1	TRBV2	CASTGQGPTEAFF	TGTGCCAGCACGGGACAGGGGCCCACTGAAGCTTTCTTT
14	TRBD1	-	TRBJ1-1	TRBV7-9	CASSLRGQGTEAFF	TGTGCCAGCAGCTTGAGGGGGCAAGGCACTGAAGCTTTCTTT
12	-	-	TRBJ1-2	TRBV7-8	CASSSRRDGYTF	TGTGCCAGCAGCTCCCGCCGCGATGGCTACACCTTC
13	TRBD1	once	TRBJ1-4	TRBV19	CASSRQGEEKLFF	TGTGCCAGTAGTCGACAGGGCGAAGAAAAACTGTTTTTT
15	TRBD1	few	TRBJ2-1	TRBV7-3	CASSSRGTGANEQFF	TGTGCCAGCAGCTCGCGAGGGACAGGGGCCAATGAGCAGTTCTTC
15	-	-	TRBJ2-7	TRBV27	CASSLQGSGLHEQYF	TGTGCCAGCAGTTTACAGGGGTCAGGGCTCCACGAGCAGTACTTC
12	TRBD1	once	TRBJ2-7	TRBV7-2	CASGTARDEQYF	TGTGCCAGCGGGACAGCGCGCGACGAGCAGTACTTC
16	TRBD2	-	TRBJ2-1	TRBV11-3	CASSLPGGIPYNEQFF	TGTGCCAGCAGCTTACCGGGGGGGATACCCTACAATGAGCAGTTCTTC
15	TRBD1	-	TRBJ1-2	TRBV5-5	CASSQRTGHNYGYTF	TGTGCCAGCAGCCAAAGGACAGGACACAACTATGGCTACACCTTC
16	-	-	TRBJ2-3	TRBV18	CASSPTIGAGTDTQYF	TGTGCCAGCTCGCCCACTATAGGGGCCGGCACAGATACGCAGTATTTT
15	TRBD1	-	TRBJ1-1	TRBV6-2/TRBV6-3	CASSYSGQGATEAFF	TGTGCCAGCAGTTACTCGGGACAGGGGGCCACTGAAGCTTTCTTT
13	-	-	TRBJ2-6	TRBV12-5	CASGQSGANVLTF	TGTGCTAGTGGTCAGTCTGGGGCCAACGTCCTGACTTTC
14	-	-	TRBJ1-3	TRBV5-6	CASSWASSGNTIYF	TGTGCCAGCAGCTGGGCCAGCTCTGGAAACACCATATATTTT
15	TRBD2	-	TRBJ2-1	TRBV7-2	CASSLISGGKQEQFF	TGTGCCAGCAGCTTAATTAGCGGGGGGAAACAGGAGCAGTTCTTC
15	-	-	TRBJ2-5	TRBV5-1	CASSLAGGQEETQYF	TGCGCCAGCAGCTTGGCGGGGGGCCAGGAAGAGACCCAGTACTTC
17	-	-	TRBJ1-2	TRBV21-1	CASSSRHPGQDSYGYTF	TGTGCCAGCAGCTCTCGCCATCCGGGACAGGACAGCTATGGCTACACCTTC
15	TRBD2	once	TRBJ2-5	TRBV2	CASRVSGGGQETQYF	TGTGCCAGCAGGGTTAGCGGGGGTGGACAAGAGACCCAGTACTTC
13	TRBD1	-	TRBJ2-3	TRBV24-1	CATSWKGADTQYF	TGTGCCACCAGCTGGAAGGGGGCGGATACGCAGTATTTT
12	-	-	TRBJ1-5	TRBV29-1	CSVKGRNQPQHF	TGCAGCGTTAAGGGGCGCAATCAGCCCCAGCATTTT